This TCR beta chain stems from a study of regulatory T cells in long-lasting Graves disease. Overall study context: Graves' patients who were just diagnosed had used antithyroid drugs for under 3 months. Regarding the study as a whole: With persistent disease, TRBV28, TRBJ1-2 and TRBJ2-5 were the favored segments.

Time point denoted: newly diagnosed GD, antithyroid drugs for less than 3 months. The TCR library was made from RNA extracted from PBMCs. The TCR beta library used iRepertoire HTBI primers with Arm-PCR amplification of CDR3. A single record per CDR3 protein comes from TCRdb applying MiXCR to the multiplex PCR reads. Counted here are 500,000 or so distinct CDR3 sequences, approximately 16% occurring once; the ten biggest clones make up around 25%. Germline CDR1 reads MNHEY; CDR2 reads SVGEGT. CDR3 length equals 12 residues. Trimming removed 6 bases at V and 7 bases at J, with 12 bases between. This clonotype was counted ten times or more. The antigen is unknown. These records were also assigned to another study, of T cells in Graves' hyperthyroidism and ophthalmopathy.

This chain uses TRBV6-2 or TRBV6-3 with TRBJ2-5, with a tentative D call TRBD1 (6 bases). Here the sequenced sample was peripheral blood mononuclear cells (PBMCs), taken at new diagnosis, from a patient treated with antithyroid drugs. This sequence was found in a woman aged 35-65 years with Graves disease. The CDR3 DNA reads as TGTGCCAGCAGCCAACAGGGCGGGACCCAGTACTTC. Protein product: CASSQQGGTQYF.